This T cell receptor beta chain is drawn from a study of cytomegalovirus exposure and HLA in healthy donors. The CDR3 is 15 residues long. The V end lost 0 bases, the J end lost 5 bases, and 11 bases lay between the germline ends. CDR1 and CDR2 (germline): LGHNA, YSLEER. Primers included in the PCR were 60 Vbeta and 13 Jbeta primers. Profiling relied on immunoSEQ multiplex PCR, and the TCRdb table lists in-frame clones only, not all of them. This table holds over 150,000 clones, about 85% found once. This clone has only a few counts. No antigen is known for it. Overall study results and limits: The authors later found most CMV-associated TCR beta chains appeared HLA-restricted.

This chain connects TRBV4-3 to TRBJ1-5; D is undetermined. The sequenced sample consisted of PBMCs. The clonotype comes from a man younger than 45 in good health and CMV-seropositive. The CDR3 sequence is CASSQDKNSDQPQHF. In DNA form, the CDR3 reads TGCGCCAGCAGCCAAGATAAGAATTCGGATCAGCCCCAGCATTTT.